This T cell receptor beta chain was documented in a study of T cell responses to AZD1222 COVID-19 vaccine (dated by TCRdb to about 2021). For context, the study as a whole: TCR sequencing was performed for about 250 trial participants, of whom about 200 were given two doses of AZD1222 and around 26 were given two doses of MenACWY control vaccine. Trial participants were enrolled into age subgroups of 18-55, 56-69 and 70-plus years, which contained about 150, 28 and 57 TCR-sequenced participants, respectively. Beyond this particular receptor, the publication reports: Because no day 14 peak-response samples were available, repertoires were characterized only after the peak T cell response. A significant rise in spike-specific TCR breadth and depth was observed after two AZD1222 doses relative to day 0 and relative to MenACWY recipients. Conclusions about previously exposed vaccinees were limited because only a handful of AZD1222 recipients were SARS-CoV-2 seropositive at baseline. The 56-69-year group was small, and its depth increase did not reach significance, likely because of low power. CD4 TCRs associated with the vaccine covered the entire spike protein, and the dominant responses were in regions 160-218 and 743-854. Participants were mostly white British, with more females than males. The authors suggested clonal diversity may have been underestimated. Nearly half of unique spike-specific TCRs reportedly recognized epitopes outside regions mutated in the B.1.351 and B.1.1.7 variants.

A remark on this clone: Its antigen has not been determined. Per-nucleotide qualities are absent, and no much larger clonotype sits a single base away.

The CDR3 regions of human TCRbeta chains were analyzed by immunosequencing. The authors' pipeline ran thus. TCRs in the repertoires were compared against a reference library of SARS-CoV-2-specific TCRs that had been generated with the MIRA antigen-specificity platform. Breadth was defined as the fraction of unique TCRs that were SARS-CoV-2-associated. Depth was defined as the fraction of total T cells that were SARS-CoV-2-associated. Each spike-specific TCR was assigned to its reactive spike region and to a CD4 or CD8 class using the MIRA data. Log10-transformed breadth and depth values were compared by one-way ANOVA with Sidak's multiple comparisons tests. The table was pulled from immuneACCESS by TCRdb, which kept in-frame rearrangements only. Such tables lose some clones; where checked, under half of the loss comes from unresolved V genes, and the rest has no known cause. From that table come the V and J calls and clone size; the DNA was used to work out D and trimming. The sample table holds about 130,000 clones, of which approximately 91% were seen once. Together, the top ten hold roughly 0.98% of the sample.

The germline V gene (reference sequence) supplies CDR1 MNHEY and CDR2 SMNVEV. Including cysteine and phenylalanine, the CDR3 has 15 amino acids. The read is trimmed to its CDR3 DNA, 45 bases read in frame from base 1. V and J are truncated by 4 bases and 0 bases respectively, leaving an intervening sequence of 10 bases. The sample's time point label, decoded: about 28 days (+/-7) after the second vaccine dose. AZD1222 recipients given second doses at about 4 weeks or at about 12 weeks were pooled, since spike-specific TCR depth and breadth were not found to differ between the two schedules. The vaccinee samples were drawn from two UK trials, COV001 and COV002, one of which was a single-blind randomized controlled phase 2/3 trial testing AZD1222 (ChAdOx1 nCoV-19) in healthy adults. For TCRbeta chain sequencing, PBMC samples from trial participants were taken at day 0 and at day 28 after the second dose.

The TCR sequence derives from an adult who received the AZD1222 COVID-19 vaccine. The V and J segments used are TRBV27 and TRBJ1-5; the D gene is unclear. Material: peripheral blood, obtained 28 days after the second AZD1222 dose. This receptor carries the CDR3 CASSSYHLSNQPQHF. At the DNA level, the sequence is TGTGCCAGCAGTTCGTATCATCTTAGCAATCAGCCCCAGCATTTT.